Following are 27 T cell receptor beta chains from one sample sequenced in a study of post-analysis software for immune sequencing data (dated by TCRdb to the mid-2010s). The research as a whole found: Roughly 5 TRBV segments, including TRBV5-6, TRBV5-1 and TRBV20-1, were significantly more frequent in patients than controls.

Libraries were built with PCR. The sequencer was an Illumina HiSeq 2500. Unique molecular identifiers were incorporated into TCR beta cDNA libraries to reduce PCR and sequencing biases. TCRdb ran its own pipeline on the public reads, namely fastp trimming at Q25 and MiXCR clone calling, and kept in-frame beta chains. Every entry covers one CDR3 protein and lists the most common genes and DNA from its rows. A total of hundreds of thousands of distinct CDR3 sequences appear in this sample, 55% to 60% of them only once. Around 11% of the sample is held by the ten biggest clonotypes. Their recognized antigens are unknown. The sample comprised blood. These receptors all come from a girl aged 2 to 10 with multiple sclerosis.

The chain links TRBV12-3 or TRBV12-4 to TRBJ1-6; possible D gene TRBD1, 5 bases. Trimming took 3 bases from V and 7 from J, leaving 22 bases between them. The CDR3 spans 18 residues. DNA of the CDR3: TGTGCCAGCAGTTTGGTGGTGGGCAGGTACTCAGGGAATTCACCCCTCCACTTT. As protein: CASSLVVGRYSGNSPLHF.

This clonotype was seen a handful of times. The J gene is TRBJ2-1, the V gene TRBV6-2 or TRBV6-3, with 9 positions matching TRBD1. V lost 5 bases and J lost 8; bases outside the gene matches: 7. CDR1 MNHEY and CDR2 SVGEGT come from the germline V gene. This CDR3 has 14 residues. DNA for the CDR3: TGTGCCAGCAGTCCTGGACAGGGGAAACATGAGCAGTTCTTC. Protein product: CASSPGQGKHEQFF.

This chain joins TRBV7-8 and TRBJ2-7; D may match TRBD1 or TRBD2 (5 bases each). Germline CDR1 is SGHVS and CDR2 is FQNEAQ. The V end lost 0 bases, the J end lost 0 bases, and 12 bases lay between the germline ends. CDR3 length equals 16 residues. The CDR3 nucleotides read TGTGCCAGCAGCTTAGCGACTGAGGGGAGCTCCTACGAGCAGTACTTC. Its translation: CASSLATEGSSYEQYF.

The rearrangement links TRBV27 to TRBJ2-7; the D call may be TRBD1 or TRBD2 (5 bases each). The DNA matches TRBJ2-5 better at its end, which makes the J call doubtful. The CDR3 runs to 12 residues. CDR1 is MNHEY and CDR2 is SMNVEV in the germline V gene (reference sequence). The CDR3 DNA sequence: TGTGCCAGCAGTAACCCTGGGGGGACCCAGTACTTC. It specifies CASSNPGGTQYF.

The chain employs TRBV18 and TRBJ2-5; 10 nucleotides match TRBD2. J lost 1 base, V lost 3 bases, and 5 bases had no gene match. In germline, CDR1 is KGHSH, CDR2 LQKENI. The CDR3 runs 16 residues. CDR3 loop: CASSPRLAGSQETQYF. CDR3 in DNA: TGTGCCAGCTCACCTCGACTAGCGGGTTCCCAAGAGACCCAGTACTTC.

The chain couples TRBV30 to TRBJ2-3, with D perhaps matching TRBD1 (8 bases). V shed 1 base and J shed 8 bases, with 10 bases lying between them. The germline gives CDR1 GTSNPN, CDR2 SVGIG (reference sequence). The CDR3 covers 12 residues. The CDR3 is CAWSDRGGTQYF. The CDR3 coding sequence is TGTGCCTGGAGTGACAGGGGGGGTACGCAGTATTTT.

The V call is TRBV7-2, the J call TRBJ1-6; 10 nucleotides align to TRBD1. J lost 10 bases, V lost 3 bases, and 6 bases had no gene match. Germline values: CDR1 SGHTA, CDR2 FQGNSA. The length of the CDR3 is 15 residues. In DNA, the CDR3 is TGTGCCAGCAGCTTCGCGGGACAGGGGAACTCACCCCTCCACTTT. This sequence encodes CASSFAGQGNSPLHF.

This chain joins TRBV6-6 and TRBJ1-5; D is uncertain. CDR3 length equals 14 residues. The ends were cut back, 0 bases at V and 8 bases at J, with 11 bases in the middle. Per germline, CDR1 MNHNY and CDR2 SVGAGI (reference sequence). CDR3 coding DNA: TGTGCCAGCAGTTACTCGGGCCTTGGGGAGCCCCAGCATTTT. This codes for CASSYSGLGEPQHF.

This clonotype was seen repeatedly, ten times or more. The gene calls are TRBV29-1 and TRBJ1-2, with D hard to call. The V end was cut by 4 bases, the J end by 4 bases, with 13 bases between. CDR3 length equals 13 residues. CDR1 is SQVTM, CDR2 ANQGSEA, per germline. CDR3 nucleotides: TGCAGCGTTGCAGGAGGTGCCGCCTATGGCTACACCTTC. It codes for CSVAGGAAYGYTF.

The chain carries TRBV20-1 and TRBJ2-3; D remains unclear. Looked up from germline, CDR1 is DFQATT and CDR2 is SNEGSKA (reference sequence). CDR3 length: 14 amino acids. Trimming pared 4 bases from V and 2 bases from J, leaving 13 bases between. The CDR3 nucleotides read TGCAGTGCTACTAAGCGCAGGACCACAGATACGCAGTATTTT. Its protein product is CSATKRRTTDTQYF.

The gene calls are TRBV7-2 and TRBJ2-4; D might be TRBD2 (6 bases). The germline gives CDR1 SGHTA, CDR2 FQGNSA. V was clipped by 6 bases and J by 3 bases, with 15 bases between them. The length of the CDR3 is 15 residues. The CDR3 nucleotides read TGTGCCAGCAGTTTAACGGGAGAGGGCAAAAACATTCAGTACTTC. It translates to CASSLTGEGKNIQYF.

The gene calls are TRBV6-5 and TRBJ2-3; D is possibly TRBD2 (6 bases). The CDR3 has 12 amino acids. CDR1 and CDR2 (germline): MNHEY, SVGAGI. V was shortened by 6 bases and J by 6 bases, with 10 bases between the two germline ends. The CDR3 loop reads CASREGWDTQYF. The CDR3, as DNA: TGTGCCAGCAGGGAGGGATGGGATACGCAGTATTTT.

This clonotype was recorded a few times. As DNA, the CDR3 is TGTGCCAGCGACGGCTACAATGAGCAGTTCTTC. It yields the protein CASDGYNEQFF. This rearrangement joins TRBV6-2 or TRBV6-3 to TRBJ2-1, with D unclear. CDR3 length equals 11 residues. Looked up from germline, CDR1 is MNHEY and CDR2 is SVGEGT. Trimming took off 8 bases at V and 3 bases at J, with 5 bases between the two ends.

This chain links TRBV2 with TRBJ2-7; TRBD2 matches 9 bases. This CDR3 spans 14 amino acids. The V segment lost 4 bases and the J segment 3 bases; nucleotides outside the gene matches: 4. In germline, CDR1 is SNHLY, CDR2 FYNNEI. CDR3 nucleotides: TGTGCCAGCAGTGTAGCGGGGGAGTTCTACGAGCAGTACTTC. Encoded protein: CASSVAGEFYEQYF.

V usage is TRBV29-1 and J usage is TRBJ2-3, with 9 bases aligning to TRBD2. V shed 5 bases and J 0 bases; nucleotides not matched to a gene: 9. The CDR3 consists of 16 residues. Germline CDR1 and CDR2: SQVTM and ANQGSEA. CDR3 bases: TGCAGCGTTTCTGGGCGGGAGGGCCTGAGCACAGATACGCAGTATTTT. Amino acid sequence: CSVSGREGLSTDTQYF.

The gene calls are TRBV5-5 and TRBJ2-5; D possibly corresponds to TRBD2 (6 bases). CDR3 length: 16 amino acids. CDR1 and CDR2 from the germline V gene are SGHKS and YYEKEE (reference sequence). Between the trimmed V and J ends, which lost 4 bases and 5 bases, there was a span of 21 bases. This chain's CDR3 is CASSPGGTYRLETQYF. The CDR3 DNA reads TGTGCCAGCAGCCCGGGCGGGACCTATCGCCTGGAGACCCAGTACTTC. The variable domain in full, with the rest retrieved from reference TRBV5-5 and TRBJ2-5, is DAGVTQSPTHLIKTRGQQVTLRCSPISGHKSVSWYQQVLGQGPQFIFQYYEKEERGRGNFPDRFSARQFPNYSSELNVNALLLGDSALYLCASSPGGTYRLETQYFGPGTRLLVL.

This clonotype was seen more than once but under ten times. The chain links TRBV29-1 to TRBJ1-1; D is unclear. The CDR3 loop spans 11 amino acids. V dropped 2 bases and J dropped 6 bases, with 7 bases sitting between them. CDR1 is SQVTM, CDR2 ANQGSEA, per germline. The chain's CDR3 is CSVERPSEAFF. DNA for the CDR3: TGCAGCGTTGAACGCCCCTCTGAAGCTTTCTTT. Full variable domain (missing parts from reference TRBV29-1 and TRBJ1-1): SAVISQKPSRDICQRGTSLTIQCQVDSQVTMMFWYRQQPGQSLTLIATANQGSEATYESGFVIDKFPISRPNLTFSTLTVSNMSPEDSSIYLCSVERPSEAFFGQGTRLTVV.

The chain joins TRBV12-3 or TRBV12-4 to TRBJ1-1; no definite D call. Trimming pared 3 bases from V and 2 bases from J, leaving 16 bases between. This CDR3 region has 16 residues. DNA for the CDR3: TGTGCCAGCAGTTTTTCAGTACCGACCACAAACACTGAAGCTTTCTTT. The encoded protein is CASSFSVPTTNTEAFF.

In its sample, this clonotype was seen a few times. This sequence joins TRBV12-3 or TRBV12-4 and TRBJ2-7, with 14 positions matching TRBD2. With V trimmed by 6 bases and J by 6 bases, 7 bases remained unmatched. The CDR3 loop spans 15 amino acids. Here the CDR3 reads CASRTSGRASGEQYF. In DNA form, the CDR3 reads TGTGCCAGCAGGACTAGCGGGAGGGCGTCCGGCGAGCAGTACTTC.

The chain employs TRBV7-3 and TRBJ2-5; D is uncertain. The V and J ends lost 5 bases and 4 bases respectively, with 8 bases between them. Germline V lookup: CDR1 SGHTA, CDR2 FQGTGA. The CDR3 loop spans 12 amino acids. CDR3 region: CASSEDRETQYF. The CDR3 coding sequence is TGTGCCAGCAGCGAAGACCGAGAGACCCAGTACTTC.

The chain has TRBV12-3 or TRBV12-4 and TRBJ2-1; TRBD2 agrees at 12 bases. Trimming cost V 5 bases and J 6 bases; bases outside gene matches: 8. CDR3 size: 16 residues. The CDR3, as DNA: TGTGCCAGCAGTCCTCTAGCGGGGGGGTTTGGCAATGAGCAGTTCTTC. Translating gives CASSPLAGGFGNEQFF.

The V call is TRBV5-1, the J call TRBJ2-3, with D possibly being TRBD2 (5 bases). Germline assignment: CDR1 SGHRS and CDR2 YFSETQ. The V end was cut by 3 bases, the J end by 2 bases, with 10 bases between. The CDR3 is 14 amino acids. Written as DNA, the CDR3 is TGCGCCAGCAGCTCCGGACTGACCACAGATACGCAGTATTTT. Translated: CASSSGLTTDTQYF.

Only one count was recorded for this clonotype. The rearrangement uses TRBV20-1 and TRBJ2-2; possibly TRBD2 for D (6 bases). Germline V gene data show CDR1 as DFQATT and CDR2 as SNEGSKA (reference sequence). This CDR3 contains 14 residues. V was cut by 5 bases and J by 2 bases, with 12 bases left in between. In DNA, the CDR3 is TGCAGTGCTGGAGGGGTAAAAAACACCGGGGAGCTGTTTTTT. It yields the protein CSAGGVKNTGELFF.

This clonotype was seen just once. One end of the junction is discordant with germline, which a read error may explain. This chain uses TRBV20-1 with TRBJ2-6; D remains unclear. The germline CDR1 and CDR2 sequences are DFQATT and SNEGSKA (reference sequence). There are 13 residues in the CDR3. The DNA of the CDR3 is TGCAGTGCTAGCGTGAGTGGGACCAACGTCCTGACTTTC. Its translation is CSASVSGTNVLTF.

The chain carries TRBV10-3 and TRBJ2-5; a possible D gene is TRBD2 (5 bases). Germline CDR1 reads ENHRY; CDR2 reads SYGVKD. V shed 3 bases and J shed 5 bases, with 13 bases lying between them. This CDR3 comprises 14 residues. DNA for the CDR3: TGTGCCATCAGTGAATGGGTAGCGCGGGAGACCCAGTACTTC. It codes for CAISEWVARETQYF.

This clonotype was seen only a few times. CDR3 DNA: TGCAGTGCTAGGCCAGGGGGCAACGACGAGCAGTACTTC. This codes for CSARPGGNDEQYF. The V and J genes are TRBV20-1 and TRBJ2-7, with 8 bases fitting TRBD1. The CDR3 covers 13 residues. Germline V gene sequence: CDR1 DFQATT, CDR2 SNEGSKA (reference sequence). V lost 3 bases and J lost 5; bases outside the gene matches: 6.

The chain uses TRBV7-6 and TRBJ2-5; D gene uncertain. The CDR3 has 13 amino acids. The germline gives CDR1 SGHVS, CDR2 FNYEAQ. V dropped 5 bases and J dropped 2 bases, with 9 bases sitting between them. In nucleotides, the CDR3 is TGTGCCAGCAGCCTGTGGATTCAAGAGACCCAGTACTTC. It specifies CASSLWIQETQYF.